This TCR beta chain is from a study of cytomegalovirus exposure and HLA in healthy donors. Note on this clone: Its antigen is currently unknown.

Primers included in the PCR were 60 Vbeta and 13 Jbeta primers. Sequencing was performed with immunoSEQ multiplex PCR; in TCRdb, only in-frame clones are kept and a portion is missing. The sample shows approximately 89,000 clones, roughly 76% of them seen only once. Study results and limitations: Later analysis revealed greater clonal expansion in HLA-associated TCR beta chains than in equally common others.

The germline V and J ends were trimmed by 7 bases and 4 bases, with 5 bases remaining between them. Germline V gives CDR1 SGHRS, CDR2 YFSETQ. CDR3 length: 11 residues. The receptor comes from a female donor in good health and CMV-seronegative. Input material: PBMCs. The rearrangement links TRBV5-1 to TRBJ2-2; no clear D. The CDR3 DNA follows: TGCGCCAGCGAACTCACCGGGGAGCTGTTTTTT. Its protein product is CASELTGELFF. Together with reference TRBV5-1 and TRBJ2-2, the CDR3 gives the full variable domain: KAGVTQTPRYLIKTRGQQVTLSCSPISGHRSVSWYQQTPGQGLQFLFEYFSETQRNKGNFPGRFSGRQFSNSRSEMNVSTLELGDSALYLCASELTGELFFGEGSRLTVL.